These 9 T cell receptor beta chains were all obtained from the same sample, sequenced in a study of cytomegalovirus exposure and HLA in healthy donors (dated by TCRdb to 2015 to 2018). The library came from the immunoSEQ multiplex PCR assay. For the multiplex PCR, a mixture combining 60 forward primers for TCR Vbeta segments and 13 reverse primers for TCR Jbeta segments was used. TCRdb limited this immuneACCESS table to in-frame rearrangements with V and J called. A share of clones is missing; checked studies link under half to unresolved V genes, and the rest is unexplained. Across this sample there are around 170,000 clones, with more than 65% seen only once. The leading ten clones occupy 3.8% of the sample. The sequencing input was PBMCs. The receptors come from a man aged 50 to 59 in good health and CMV-seronegative.

The V gene is TRBV7-9, the J gene TRBJ1-1; D perhaps matches TRBD1 (5 bases). Germline V gene lookup returns CDR1 SEHNR and CDR2 FQNEAQ (reference sequence). The CDR3 runs 15 residues. V was clipped by 2 bases and J by 1 base, with 11 bases between them. The CDR3 protein is CASSLYKGKNTEAFF. CDR3 sequence (DNA): TGTGCCAGCAGCTTATATAAGGGGAAGAACACTGAAGCTTTCTTT.

This sequence joins TRBV6-1 and TRBJ1-2; D unclear. Looked up from germline, CDR1 is MNHNS and CDR2 is SASEGT. The length of the CDR3 is 12 residues. Trimming pared 8 bases from V and 8 bases from J, leaving 15 bases between. CDR3 residues: CASGRTVEGYTF. CDR3 DNA: TGTGCCAGCGGGAGAACAGTGGAGGGCTACACCTTC.

The chain couples TRBV5-1 to TRBJ2-7; D may be TRBD2 (8 bases). The V gene's germline CDR1 is SGHRS and CDR2 YFSETQ. V was cut by 3 bases and J by 0 bases, with 16 bases left in between. The CDR3 length is 16 residues. This CDR3 is CASSSGGDSSSYEQYF. The CDR3, as DNA: TGCGCCAGCAGCTCGGGGGGGGACAGTAGCTCCTACGAGCAGTACTTC. The entire variable domain, with the rest obtained from reference TRBV5-1 and TRBJ2-7, is as follows: KAGVTQTPRYLIKTRGQQVTLSCSPISGHRSVSWYQQTPGQGLQFLFEYFSETQRNKGNFPGRFSGRQFSNSRSEMNVSTLELGDSALYLCASSSGGDSSSYEQYFGPGTRLTVT.

The gene calls are TRBV5-8 and TRBJ1-5; maybe TRBD1 (6 bases). Trimming took off 4 bases at V and 0 bases at J, with 11 bases between the two ends. Germline CDR1 SGHTS, CDR2 YDEGEE. The CDR3 contains 15 residues. CDR3 sequence (DNA): TGTGCCAGCAGCCTGACAGGCTATAGCAATCAGCCCCAGCATTTT. As protein: CASSLTGYSNQPQHF.

This chain connects TRBV11-2 to TRBJ1-1; D is unclear. Germline V gives CDR1 SGHAT, CDR2 FQNNGV. CDR3 length: 13 amino acids. Trimming removed 0 bases at V and 4 bases at J, with 6 bases between. The CDR3 DNA is TGTGCCAGCAGCTTAGATGAGGGCACTGAAGCTTTCTTT. This translates into CASSLDEGTEAFF.

The J gene is TRBJ2-6, the V gene TRBV5-1, with D perhaps TRBD1 (6 bases). The CDR3 loop spans 19 amino acids. CDR1 and CDR2 (germline): SGHRS, YFSETQ. V lost 4 bases and J 3 bases, leaving 23 bases between the germline ends. The CDR3 here is CASSQIQGRITRGANVLTF. In DNA, the CDR3 is TGCGCCAGCAGCCAGATACAGGGAAGAATAACTCGTGGGGCCAACGTCCTGACTTTC.

The chain links TRBV7-2 to TRBJ2-3, with TRBD2 as a possible D gene (5 bases). CDR1 is SGHTA and CDR2 is FQGNSA in the germline V gene. Trimming shortened V by 5 bases and J by 4 bases, and 10 bases separated the two germline ends. The CDR3 consists of 13 residues. The CDR3 loop is CASSQSGADTQYF. The CDR3 DNA reads TGTGCCAGCAGCCAAAGCGGAGCAGATACGCAGTATTTT.

This clone was seen more than once but under ten times. This chain links TRBV2 with TRBJ2-7; the match to TRBD2 covers 7 bases. V trimming: 8 bases; J trimming: 6 bases; junction bases outside the gene matches: 13. The CDR3 has 14 residues. Germline assignment: CDR1 SNHLY and CDR2 FYNNEI. CDR3 in amino acids: CASGTAGESSEQYF. DNA of the CDR3: TGTGCCAGCGGCACCGCGGGGGAGTCAAGCGAGCAGTACTTC. The full variable domain, rest sourced from reference TRBV2 and TRBJ2-7, is EPEVTQTPSHQVTQMGQEVILRCVPISNHLYFYWYRQILGQKVEFLVSFYNNEISEKSEIFDDQFSVERPDGSNFTLKIRSTKLEDSAMYFCASGTAGESSEQYFGPGTRLTVT.

This clone has a handful of counts. This chain uses TRBV15 with TRBJ1-4; weak D call: TRBD1 (5 bases). The length of the CDR3 is 14 residues. V shed 0 bases and J shed 10 bases, with 12 bases lying between them. CDR1 LNHNV and CDR2 YYDKDF come from the germline V gene (reference sequence). Here the CDR3 DNA reads TGTGCCACCAGCAGAGATCTCAGGAGGGGAAAACTGTTTTTT. Encoded protein: CATSRDLRRGKLFF.